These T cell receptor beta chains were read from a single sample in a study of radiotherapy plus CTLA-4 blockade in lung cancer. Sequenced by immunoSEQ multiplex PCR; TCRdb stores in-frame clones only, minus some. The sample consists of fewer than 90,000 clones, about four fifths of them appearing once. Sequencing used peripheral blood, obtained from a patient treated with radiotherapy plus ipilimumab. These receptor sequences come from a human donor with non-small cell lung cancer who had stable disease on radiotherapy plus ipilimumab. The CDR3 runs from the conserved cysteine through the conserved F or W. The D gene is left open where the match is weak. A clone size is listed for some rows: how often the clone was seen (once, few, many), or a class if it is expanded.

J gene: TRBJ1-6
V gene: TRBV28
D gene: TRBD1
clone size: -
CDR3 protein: CASSSYGTGKGSPLHF
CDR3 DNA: TGTGCCAGCAGTTCCTACGGGACAGGGAAGGGGTCACCCCTCCACTTT

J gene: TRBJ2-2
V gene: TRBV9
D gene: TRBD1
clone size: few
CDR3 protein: CASSTPDRGRTGELFF
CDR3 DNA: TGTGCCAGCAGCACCCCGGACAGGGGGCGGACCGGGGAGCTGTTTTTT

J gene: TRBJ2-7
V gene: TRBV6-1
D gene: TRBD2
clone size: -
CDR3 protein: CASSTSGGSYEQYF
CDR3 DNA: TGTGCCAGCAGTACTAGCGGGGGATCCTACGAGCAGTACTTC

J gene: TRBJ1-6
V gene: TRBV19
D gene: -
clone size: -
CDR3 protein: CATQAGTPNSPLHF
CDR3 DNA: TGTGCCACCCAGGCCGGGACCCCCAATTCACCCCTCCACTTT

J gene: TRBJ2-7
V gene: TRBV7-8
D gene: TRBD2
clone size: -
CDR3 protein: CASSLGLAGTYEQYF
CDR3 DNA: TGTGCCAGCAGCTTAGGGCTAGCGGGAACCTACGAGCAGTACTTC

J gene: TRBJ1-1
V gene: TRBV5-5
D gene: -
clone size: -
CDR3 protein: CASSLEWATEAFF
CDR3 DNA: TGTGCCAGCAGCTTGGAGTGGGCAACTGAAGCTTTCTTT

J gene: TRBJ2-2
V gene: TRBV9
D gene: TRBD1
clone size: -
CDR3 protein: CASSLNRGSGELFF
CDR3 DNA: TGTGCCAGCAGCTTGAACAGGGGTTCCGGGGAGCTGTTTTTT

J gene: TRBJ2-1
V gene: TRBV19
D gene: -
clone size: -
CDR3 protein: CASSTHQAGEQFF
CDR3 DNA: TGTGCCAGTAGTACCCACCAAGCTGGGGAGCAGTTCTTC

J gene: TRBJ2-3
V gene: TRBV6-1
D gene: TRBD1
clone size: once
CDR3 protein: CASSRDRGITDTQYF
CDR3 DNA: TGTGCCAGCAGCCGGGACAGGGGAATCACAGATACGCAGTATTTT

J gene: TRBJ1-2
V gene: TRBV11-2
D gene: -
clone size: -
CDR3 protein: CASSLDRDRNGYTF
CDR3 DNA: TGTGCCAGCAGCTTAGATAGGGATAGAAATGGCTACACCTTC

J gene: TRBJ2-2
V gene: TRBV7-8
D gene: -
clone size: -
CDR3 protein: CASSPRSQGRIGELFF
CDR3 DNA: TGTGCCAGCAGCCCGAGAAGTCAGGGAAGGATCGGGGAGCTGTTTTTT

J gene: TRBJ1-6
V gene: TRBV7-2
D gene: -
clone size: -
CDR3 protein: CASSLGSRPLSPLHF
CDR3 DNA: TGTGCCAGCAGCTTAGGAAGTCGACCACTTTCACCCCTCCACTTT

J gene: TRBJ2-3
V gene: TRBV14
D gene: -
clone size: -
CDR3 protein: CASSQDTTDTQYF
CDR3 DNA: TGTGCCAGCAGCCAAGATACCACAGATACGCAGTATTTT

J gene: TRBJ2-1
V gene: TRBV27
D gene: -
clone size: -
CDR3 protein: CASSLSPGTPNNEQFF
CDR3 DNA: TGTGCCAGCAGTTTAAGCCCAGGGACCCCAAACAATGAGCAGTTCTTC

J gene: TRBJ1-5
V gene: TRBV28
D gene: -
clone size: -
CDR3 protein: CASSSGPQPQHF
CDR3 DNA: TGTGCCAGCAGTTCGGGGCCTCAGCCCCAGCATTTT

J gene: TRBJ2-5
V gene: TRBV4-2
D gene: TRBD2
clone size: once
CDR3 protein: CASSQGGLAVGETQYF
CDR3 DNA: TGTGCCAGCAGCCAAGGGGGACTAGCGGTAGGGGAGACCCAGTACTTC

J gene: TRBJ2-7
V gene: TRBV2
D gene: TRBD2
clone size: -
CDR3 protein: CASSERTSGSYEQYF
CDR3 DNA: TGTGCCAGCAGTGAGCGGACTAGCGGGAGTTACGAGCAGTACTTC

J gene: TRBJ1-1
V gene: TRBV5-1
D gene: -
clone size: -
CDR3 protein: CASSSELNTEAFF
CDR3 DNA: TGCGCCAGCAGCTCGGAGTTGAACACTGAAGCTTTCTTT

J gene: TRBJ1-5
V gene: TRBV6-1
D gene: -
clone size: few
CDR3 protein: CASCPISNQPQHF
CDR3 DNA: TGTGCCAGTTGCCCTATTAGCAATCAGCCCCAGCATTTT

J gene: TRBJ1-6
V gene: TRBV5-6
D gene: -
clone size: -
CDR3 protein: CASSMGPLRGSPLHF
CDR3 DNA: TGTGCCAGCAGCATGGGGCCTCTTCGAGGTTCACCCCTCCACTTT

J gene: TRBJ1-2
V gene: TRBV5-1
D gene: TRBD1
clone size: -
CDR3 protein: CASSQGGQALYGYTF
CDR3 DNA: TGCGCCAGCAGCCAGGGGGGACAGGCCCTCTATGGCTACACCTTC

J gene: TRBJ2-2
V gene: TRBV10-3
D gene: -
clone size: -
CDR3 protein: CAISSKQGSISGELFF
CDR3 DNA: TGTGCCATCAGCAGTAAACAGGGATCCATCTCCGGGGAGCTGTTTTTT

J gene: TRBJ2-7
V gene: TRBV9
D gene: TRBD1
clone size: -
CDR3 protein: CASSPGGTGFYEQYF
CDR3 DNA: TGTGCCAGCAGCCCCGGGGGGACAGGGTTTTACGAGCAGTACTTC

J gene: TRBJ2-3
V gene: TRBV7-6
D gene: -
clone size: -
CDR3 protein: CASSLVALSTDTQYF
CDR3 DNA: TGTGCCAGCAGCTTAGTAGCTCTTAGCACAGATACGCAGTATTTT

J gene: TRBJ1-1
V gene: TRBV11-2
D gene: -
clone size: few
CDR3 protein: CASSLAQGIAFF
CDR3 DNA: TGTGCCAGCAGCTTAGCACAGGGTATAGCTTTCTTT

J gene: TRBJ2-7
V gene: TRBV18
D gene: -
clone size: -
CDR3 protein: CASSPQGRGNPRDEQYF
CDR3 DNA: TGTGCCAGCTCACCACAAGGACGGGGAAATCCCAGGGACGAGCAGTACTTC

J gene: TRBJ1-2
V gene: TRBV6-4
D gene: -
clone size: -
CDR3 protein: CASSDSGIRADGYTF
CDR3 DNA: TGTGCCAGCAGTGACTCGGGGATTAGAGCCGATGGCTACACCTTC

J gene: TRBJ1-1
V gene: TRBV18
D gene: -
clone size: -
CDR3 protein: CASSPPGPRKSTEAFF
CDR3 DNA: TGTGCCAGCTCACCACCGGGACCACGAAAGTCCACTGAAGCTTTCTTT

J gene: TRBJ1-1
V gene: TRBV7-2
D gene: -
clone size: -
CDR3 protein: CASTTGGRLRTEAFF
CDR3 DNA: TGTGCCAGCACCACAGGAGGCAGACTTAGGACTGAAGCTTTCTTT

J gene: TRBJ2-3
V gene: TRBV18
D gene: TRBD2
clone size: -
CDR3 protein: CASSPRSGGAGDTQYF
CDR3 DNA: TGTGCCAGCTCACCACGGAGCGGGGGGGCCGGGGATACGCAGTATTTT

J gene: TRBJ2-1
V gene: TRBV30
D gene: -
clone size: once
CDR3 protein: CAWNQNLFNEQFF
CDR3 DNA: TGTGCCTGGAACCAAAACTTGTTCAATGAGCAGTTCTTC

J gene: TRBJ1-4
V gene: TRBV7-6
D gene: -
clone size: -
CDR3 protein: CASSLGRGNEKLFF
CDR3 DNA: TGTGCCAGCAGCTTAGGCAGGGGTAATGAAAAACTGTTTTTT

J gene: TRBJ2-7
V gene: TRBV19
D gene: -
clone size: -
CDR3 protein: CASSLRGDGGEQYF
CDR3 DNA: TGTGCCAGTAGTCTAAGGGGAGACGGTGGCGAGCAGTACTTC

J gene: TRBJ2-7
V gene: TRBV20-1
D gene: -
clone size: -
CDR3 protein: CSAPRGAPQYF
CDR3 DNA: TGCAGTGCTCCCAGGGGGGCTCCACAGTATTTC

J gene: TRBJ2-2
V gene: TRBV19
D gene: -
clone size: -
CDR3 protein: CASRGRRTENTGELFF
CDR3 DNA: TGTGCCAGTAGAGGGCGGAGGACAGAGAACACCGGGGAGCTGTTTTTT

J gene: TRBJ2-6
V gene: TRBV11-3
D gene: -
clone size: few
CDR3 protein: CASSSLRLRDGANVLTF
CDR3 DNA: TGTGCCAGCAGCTCCCTAAGATTGCGGGATGGGGCCAACGTCCTGACTTTC

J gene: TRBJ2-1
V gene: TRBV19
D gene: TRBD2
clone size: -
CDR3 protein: CASSIGGTSNNEQFF
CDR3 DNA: TGTGCCAGTAGTATAGGAGGGACTAGCAACAATGAGCAGTTCTTC

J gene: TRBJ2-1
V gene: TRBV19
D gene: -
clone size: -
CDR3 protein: CASSNQGAAGRVEQFF
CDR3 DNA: TGTGCCAGTAGTAATCAGGGAGCGGCAGGCCGAGTAGAGCAGTTCTTC

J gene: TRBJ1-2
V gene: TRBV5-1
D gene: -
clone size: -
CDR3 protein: CASSPQFGNYGYTF
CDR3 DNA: TGCGCCAGCAGCCCGCAGTTCGGGAACTATGGCTACACCTTC

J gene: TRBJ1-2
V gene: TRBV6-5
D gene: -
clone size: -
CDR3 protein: CASRQQGDYGYTF
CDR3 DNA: TGTGCCAGCAGACAACAGGGTGACTATGGCTACACCTTC

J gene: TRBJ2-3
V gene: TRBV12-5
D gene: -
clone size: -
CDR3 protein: CASGLVSHTPLSSTDTQYF
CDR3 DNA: TGTGCCAGTGGTTTGGTTTCCCACACCCCCCTCTCTAGCACAGATACGCAGTATTTT

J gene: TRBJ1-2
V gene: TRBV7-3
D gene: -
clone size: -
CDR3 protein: CASSPGTGDYGYTF
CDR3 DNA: TGTGCCAGCAGCCCGGGGACGGGGGACTATGGCTACACCTTC

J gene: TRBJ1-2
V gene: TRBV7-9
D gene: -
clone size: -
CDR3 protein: CASSLARGGIDGYTF
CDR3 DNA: TGTGCCAGCAGCTTAGCCCGGGGGGGCATCGATGGCTACACCTTC

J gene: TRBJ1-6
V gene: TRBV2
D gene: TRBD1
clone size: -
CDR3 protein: CASSAVPGGAGSSPLHF
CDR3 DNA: TGTGCCAGCAGTGCCGTCCCAGGGGGCGCGGGTAGTTCACCCCTCCACTTT

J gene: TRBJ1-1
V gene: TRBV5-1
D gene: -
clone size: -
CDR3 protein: CASSLEGTAFAEAFF
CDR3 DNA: TGCGCCAGCAGCTTGGAGGGCACCGCCTTCGCTGAAGCTTTCTTT

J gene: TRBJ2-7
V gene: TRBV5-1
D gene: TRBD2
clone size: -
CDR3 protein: CASSQGTSGYYEQYF
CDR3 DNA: TGCGCCAGCAGCCAAGGGACTAGCGGATACTACGAGCAGTACTTC

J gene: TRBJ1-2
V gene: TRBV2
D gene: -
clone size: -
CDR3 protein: CASRAQLTGYRGYTF
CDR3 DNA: TGTGCCAGCAGAGCGCAGTTAACAGGGTATAGGGGCTACACCTTC

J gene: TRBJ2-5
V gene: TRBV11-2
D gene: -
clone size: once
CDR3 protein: CASSPGQLETQYF
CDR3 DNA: TGTGCCAGCAGCCCCGGACAGTTAGAGACCCAGTACTTC

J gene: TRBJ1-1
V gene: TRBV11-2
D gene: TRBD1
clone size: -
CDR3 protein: CASSLRPGQGYTEAFF
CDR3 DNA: TGTGCCAGCAGCTTACGCCCGGGACAGGGGTACACTGAAGCTTTCTTT

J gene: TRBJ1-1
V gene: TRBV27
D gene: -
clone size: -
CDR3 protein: CASRTGLLAFF
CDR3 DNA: TGTGCCAGCAGAACAGGGTTGCTGGCTTTCTTT

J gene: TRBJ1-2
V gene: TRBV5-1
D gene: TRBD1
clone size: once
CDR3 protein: CASSSGQGAGYTF
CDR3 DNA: TGCGCCAGCAGCTCGGGACAGGGAGCTGGCTACACCTTC

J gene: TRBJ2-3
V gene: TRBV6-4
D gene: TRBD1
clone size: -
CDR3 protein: CASSSGTGGSDTQYF
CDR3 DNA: TGTGCCAGCAGCTCCGGGACAGGGGGCTCAGATACGCAGTATTTT

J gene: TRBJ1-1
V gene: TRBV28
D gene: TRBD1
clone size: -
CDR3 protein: CASRTTGTGGWNTEAFF
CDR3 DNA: TGTGCCAGCAGGACGACCGGGACAGGGGGCTGGAACACTGAAGCTTTCTTT

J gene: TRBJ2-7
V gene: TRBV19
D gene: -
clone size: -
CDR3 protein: CASRKAGVISYEQYF
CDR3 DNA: TGTGCCAGTAGGAAGGCAGGGGTGATCTCCTACGAGCAGTACTTC

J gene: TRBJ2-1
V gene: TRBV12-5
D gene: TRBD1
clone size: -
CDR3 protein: CASGRGQANNEQFF
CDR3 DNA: TGTGCTAGTGGGCGGGGACAGGCAAACAATGAGCAGTTCTTC